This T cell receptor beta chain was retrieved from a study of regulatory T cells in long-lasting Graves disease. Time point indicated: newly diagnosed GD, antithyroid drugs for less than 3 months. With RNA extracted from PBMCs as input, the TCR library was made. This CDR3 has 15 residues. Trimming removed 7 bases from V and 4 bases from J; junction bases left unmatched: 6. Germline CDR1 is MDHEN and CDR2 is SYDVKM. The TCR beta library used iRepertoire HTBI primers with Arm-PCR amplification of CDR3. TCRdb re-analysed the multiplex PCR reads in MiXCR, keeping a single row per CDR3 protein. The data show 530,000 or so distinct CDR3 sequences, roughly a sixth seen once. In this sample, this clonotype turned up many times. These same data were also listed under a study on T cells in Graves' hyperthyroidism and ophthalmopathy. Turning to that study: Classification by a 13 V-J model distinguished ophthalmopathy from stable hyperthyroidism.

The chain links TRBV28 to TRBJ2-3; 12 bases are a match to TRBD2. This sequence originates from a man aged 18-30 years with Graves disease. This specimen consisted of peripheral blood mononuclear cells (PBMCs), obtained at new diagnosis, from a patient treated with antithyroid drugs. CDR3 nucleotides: TGTGCCAGCACCCTAGCGGGAGGGTTCTCAGATACGCAGTATTTT. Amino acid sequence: CASTLAGGFSDTQYF.